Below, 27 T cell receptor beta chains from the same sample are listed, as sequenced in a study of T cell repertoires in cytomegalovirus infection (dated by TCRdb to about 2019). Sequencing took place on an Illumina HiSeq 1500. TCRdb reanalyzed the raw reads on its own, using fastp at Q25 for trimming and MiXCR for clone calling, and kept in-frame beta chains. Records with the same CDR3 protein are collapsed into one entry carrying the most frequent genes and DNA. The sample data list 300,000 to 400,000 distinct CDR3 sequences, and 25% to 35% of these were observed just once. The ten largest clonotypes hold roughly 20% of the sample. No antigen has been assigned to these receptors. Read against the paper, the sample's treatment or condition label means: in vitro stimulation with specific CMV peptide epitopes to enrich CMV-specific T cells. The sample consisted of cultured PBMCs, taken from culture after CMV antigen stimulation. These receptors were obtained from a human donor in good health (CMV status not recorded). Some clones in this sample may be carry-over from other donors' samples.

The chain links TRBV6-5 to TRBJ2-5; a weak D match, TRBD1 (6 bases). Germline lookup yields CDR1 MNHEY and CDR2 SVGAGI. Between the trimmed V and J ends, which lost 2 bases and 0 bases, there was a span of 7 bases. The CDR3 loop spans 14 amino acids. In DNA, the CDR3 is TGTGCCAGCAGTTACGGACAGCACCAAGAGACCCAGTACTTC. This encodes CASSYGQHQETQYF.

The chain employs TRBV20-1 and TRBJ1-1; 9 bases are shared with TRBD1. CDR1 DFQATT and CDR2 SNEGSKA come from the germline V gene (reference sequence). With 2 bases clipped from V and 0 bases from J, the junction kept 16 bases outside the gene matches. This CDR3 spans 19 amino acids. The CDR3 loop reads CSARPLPGQGANMNTEAFF. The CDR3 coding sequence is TGCAGTGCTAGACCCTTACCGGGACAGGGCGCTAACATGAACACTGAAGCTTTCTTT.

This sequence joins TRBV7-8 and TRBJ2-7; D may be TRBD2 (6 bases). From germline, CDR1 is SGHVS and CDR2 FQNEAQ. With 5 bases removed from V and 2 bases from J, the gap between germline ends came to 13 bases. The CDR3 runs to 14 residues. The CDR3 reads CASSAGGRTYEQYF. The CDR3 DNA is TGTGCCAGCAGCGCCGGAGGGCGGACCTACGAGCAGTACTTC.

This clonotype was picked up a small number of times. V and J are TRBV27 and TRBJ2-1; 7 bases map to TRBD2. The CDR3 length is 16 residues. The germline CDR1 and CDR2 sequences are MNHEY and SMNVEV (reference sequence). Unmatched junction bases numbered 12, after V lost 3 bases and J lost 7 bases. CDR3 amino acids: CASSFSLGRAGNEQFF. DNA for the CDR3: TGTGCCAGCAGTTTCTCGTTAGGGCGAGCGGGAAATGAGCAGTTCTTC.

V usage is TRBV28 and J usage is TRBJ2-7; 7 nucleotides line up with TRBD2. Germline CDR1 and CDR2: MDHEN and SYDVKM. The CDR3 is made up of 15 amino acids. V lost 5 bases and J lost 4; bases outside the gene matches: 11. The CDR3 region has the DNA TGTGCCAGCAGTGGGGAGGGCAGGTTCAAATACGAGCAGTACTTC. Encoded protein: CASSGEGRFKYEQYF.

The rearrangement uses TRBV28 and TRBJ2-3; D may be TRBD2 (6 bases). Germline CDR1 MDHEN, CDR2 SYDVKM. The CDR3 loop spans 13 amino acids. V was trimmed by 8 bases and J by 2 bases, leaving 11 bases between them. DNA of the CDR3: TGTGCCAGCTCCATAGCGGACACAGATACGCAGTATTTT. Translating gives CASSIADTDTQYF.

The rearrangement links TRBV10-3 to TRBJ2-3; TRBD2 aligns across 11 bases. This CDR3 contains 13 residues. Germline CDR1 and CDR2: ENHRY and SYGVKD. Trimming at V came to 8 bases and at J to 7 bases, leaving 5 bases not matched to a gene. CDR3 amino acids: CAILAGGSNTQYF. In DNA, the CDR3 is TGTGCCATCCTAGCGGGAGGATCTAATACGCAGTATTTT.

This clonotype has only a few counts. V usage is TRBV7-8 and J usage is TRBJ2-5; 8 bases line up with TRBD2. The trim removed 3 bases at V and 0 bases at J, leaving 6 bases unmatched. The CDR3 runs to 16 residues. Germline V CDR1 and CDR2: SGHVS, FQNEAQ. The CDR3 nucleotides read TGTGCCAGCAGCTTGATCTTGCGGGGGGACCAAGAGACCCAGTACTTC. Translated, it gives CASSLILRGDQETQYF.

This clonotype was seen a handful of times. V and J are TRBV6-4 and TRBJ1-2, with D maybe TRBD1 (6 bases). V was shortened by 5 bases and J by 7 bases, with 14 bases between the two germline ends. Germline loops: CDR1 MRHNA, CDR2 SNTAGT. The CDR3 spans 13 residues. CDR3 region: CASSPRGTGGYTF. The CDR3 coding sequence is TGTGCCAGCAGTCCCAGGGGAACGGGTGGCTACACCTTC.

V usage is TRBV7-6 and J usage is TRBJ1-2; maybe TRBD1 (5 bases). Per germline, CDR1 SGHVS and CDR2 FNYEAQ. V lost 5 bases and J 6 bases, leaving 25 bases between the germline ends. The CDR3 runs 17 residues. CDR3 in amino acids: CASSGLRLGEGYHGYTF. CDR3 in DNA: TGTGCCAGCAGCGGCCTGCGTTTGGGGGAGGGGTACCATGGCTACACCTTC. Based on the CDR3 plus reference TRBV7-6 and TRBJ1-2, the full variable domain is GAGVSQSPRYKVTKRGQDVALRCDPISGHVSLYWYRQALGQGPEFLTYFNYEAQQDKSGLPNDRFSAERPEGSISTLTIQRTEQRDSAMYRCASSGLRLGEGYHGYTFGSGTRLTVV.

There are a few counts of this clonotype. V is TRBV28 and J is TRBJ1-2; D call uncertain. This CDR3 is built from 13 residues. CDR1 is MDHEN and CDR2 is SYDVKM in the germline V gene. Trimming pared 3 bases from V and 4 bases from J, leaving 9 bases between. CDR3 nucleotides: TGTGCCAGCAGTTTCTCCAGGATCTATGGCTACACCTTC. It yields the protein CASSFSRIYGYTF.

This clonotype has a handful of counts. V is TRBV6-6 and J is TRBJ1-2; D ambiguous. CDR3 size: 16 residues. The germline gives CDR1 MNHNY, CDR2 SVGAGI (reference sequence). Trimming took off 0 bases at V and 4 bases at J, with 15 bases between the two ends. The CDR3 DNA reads TGTGCCAGCAGTTACTCGAATCCGGGCGGCTCCTATGGCTACACCTTC. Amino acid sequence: CASSYSNPGGSYGYTF.

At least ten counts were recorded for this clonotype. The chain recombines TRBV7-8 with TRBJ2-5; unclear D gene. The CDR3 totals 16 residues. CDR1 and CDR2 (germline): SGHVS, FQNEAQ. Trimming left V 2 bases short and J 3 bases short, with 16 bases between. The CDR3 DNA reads TGTGCCAGCAGCTTATCGGTCGGGTACTCCAAAGAGACCCAGTACTTC. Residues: CASSLSVGYSKETQYF.

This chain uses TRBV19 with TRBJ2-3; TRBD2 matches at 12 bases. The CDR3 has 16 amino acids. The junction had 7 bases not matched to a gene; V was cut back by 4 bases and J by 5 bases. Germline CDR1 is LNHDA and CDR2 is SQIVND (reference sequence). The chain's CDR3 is CASSSPLAGGKDTQYF. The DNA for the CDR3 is TGTGCCAGTAGTAGTCCACTAGCGGGGGGTAAAGATACGCAGTATTTT.

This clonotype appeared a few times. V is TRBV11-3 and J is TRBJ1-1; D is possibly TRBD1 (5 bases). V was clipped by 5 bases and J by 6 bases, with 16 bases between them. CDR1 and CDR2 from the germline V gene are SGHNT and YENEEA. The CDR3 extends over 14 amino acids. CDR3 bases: TGTGCCAGCAGCCCTTATGGGGGAAGCGCTGAAGCTTTCTTT. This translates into CASSPYGGSAEAFF.

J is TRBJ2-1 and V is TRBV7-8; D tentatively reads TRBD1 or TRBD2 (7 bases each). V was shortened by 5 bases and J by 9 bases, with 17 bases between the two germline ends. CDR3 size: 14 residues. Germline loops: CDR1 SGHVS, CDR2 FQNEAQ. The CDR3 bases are TGTGCCAGCAGCAGAAGCAGGGGGGGGGGTGAGCAGTTCTTC. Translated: CASSRSRGGGEQFF.

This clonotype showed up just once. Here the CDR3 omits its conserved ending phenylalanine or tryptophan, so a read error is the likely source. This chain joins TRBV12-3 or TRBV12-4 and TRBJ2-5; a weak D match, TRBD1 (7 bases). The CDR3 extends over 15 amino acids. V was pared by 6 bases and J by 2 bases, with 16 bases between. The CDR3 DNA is TGTGCCAGCAGCCCCGGGGGACAGACTCAAGAGACCCAGTACTCC. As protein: CASSPGGQTQETQYS.

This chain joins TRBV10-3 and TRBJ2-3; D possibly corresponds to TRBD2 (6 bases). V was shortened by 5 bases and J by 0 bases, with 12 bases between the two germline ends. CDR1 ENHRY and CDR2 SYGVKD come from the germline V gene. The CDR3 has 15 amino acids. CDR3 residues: CAISYGGESTDTQYF. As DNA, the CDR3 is TGTGCCATCAGTTACGGGGGTGAGAGCACAGATACGCAGTATTTT.

CDR3 protein: CASSEQGSGYTF. DNA of the CDR3: TGCGCCAGCAGCGAACAGGGGTCTGGCTACACCTTC. The chain links TRBV5-1 to TRBJ1-2; 7 positions match TRBD1. V lost 4 bases to trimming and J lost 7 bases; unmatched junction nucleotides: 4. In germline, CDR1 is SGHRS, CDR2 YFSETQ. The CDR3 length is 12 residues.

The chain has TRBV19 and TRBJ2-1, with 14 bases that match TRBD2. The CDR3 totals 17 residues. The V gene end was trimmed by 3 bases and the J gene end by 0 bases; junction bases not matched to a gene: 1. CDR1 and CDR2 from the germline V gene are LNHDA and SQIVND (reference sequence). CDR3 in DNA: TGTGCCAGTAGTATTGGGACTAGCGGGAGCTCCTACAATGAGCAGTTCTTC. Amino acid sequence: CASSIGTSGSSYNEQFF. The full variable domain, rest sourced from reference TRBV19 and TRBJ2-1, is DGGITQSPKYLFRKEGQNVTLSCEQNLNHDAMYWYRQDPGQGLRLIYYSQIVNDFQKGDIAEGYSVSREKKESFPLTVTSAQKNPTAFYLCASSIGTSGSSYNEQFFGPGTRLTVL.

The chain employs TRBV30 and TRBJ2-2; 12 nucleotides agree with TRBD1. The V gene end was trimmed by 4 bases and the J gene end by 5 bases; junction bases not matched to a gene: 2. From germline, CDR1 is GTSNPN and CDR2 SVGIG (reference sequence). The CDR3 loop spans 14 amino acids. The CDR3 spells CAWMGQGATGELFF. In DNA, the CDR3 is TGTGCCTGGATGGGACAGGGGGCGACCGGGGAGCTGTTTTTT.

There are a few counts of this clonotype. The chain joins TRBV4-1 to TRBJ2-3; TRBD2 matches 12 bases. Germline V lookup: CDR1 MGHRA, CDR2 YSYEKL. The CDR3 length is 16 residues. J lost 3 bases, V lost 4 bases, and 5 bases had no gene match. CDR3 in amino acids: CASSPRLAGVTDTQYF. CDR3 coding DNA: TGCGCCAGCAGCCCCAGACTAGCGGGAGTTACAGATACGCAGTATTTT.

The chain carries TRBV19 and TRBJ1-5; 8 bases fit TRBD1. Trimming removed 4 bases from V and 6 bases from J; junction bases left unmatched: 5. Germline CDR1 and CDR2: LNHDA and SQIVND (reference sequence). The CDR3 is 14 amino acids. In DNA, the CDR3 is TGTGCCAGTAGTAACACAGGGGGGGGTCAGCCCCAGCATTTT. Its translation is CASSNTGGGQPQHF.

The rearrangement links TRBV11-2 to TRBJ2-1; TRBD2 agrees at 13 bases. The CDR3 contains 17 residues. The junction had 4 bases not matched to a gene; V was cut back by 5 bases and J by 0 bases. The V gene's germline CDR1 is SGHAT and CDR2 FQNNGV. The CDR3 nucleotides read TGTGCCAGCAGCGGACTAGCGGGGGCGAGCTCCTACAATGAGCAGTTCTTC. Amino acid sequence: CASSGLAGASSYNEQFF.

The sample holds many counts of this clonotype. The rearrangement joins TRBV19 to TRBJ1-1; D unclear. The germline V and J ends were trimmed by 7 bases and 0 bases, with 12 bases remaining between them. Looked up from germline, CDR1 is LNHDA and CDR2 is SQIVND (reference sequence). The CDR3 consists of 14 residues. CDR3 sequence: CASKGRVLNTEAFF. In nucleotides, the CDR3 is TGTGCCAGTAAAGGAAGGGTCCTGAACACTGAAGCTTTCTTT.

Here the CDR3 DNA reads TGTGCCAGCTCACCAAGGGCAGACAAAGACACCGGGGAGCTGTTTTTT. Encoded protein: CASSPRADKDTGELFF. The chain recombines TRBV18 with TRBJ2-2, with D unclear. The CDR3 has 16 residues. With 2 bases removed from V and 3 bases from J, the gap between germline ends came to 13 bases. CDR1 is KGHSH and CDR2 is LQKENI in the germline V gene.

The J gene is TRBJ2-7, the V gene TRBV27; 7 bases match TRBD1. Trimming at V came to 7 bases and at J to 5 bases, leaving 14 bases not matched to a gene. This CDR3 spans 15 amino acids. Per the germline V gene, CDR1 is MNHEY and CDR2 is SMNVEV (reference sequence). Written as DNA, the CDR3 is TGTGCCAGCAAATTGCACGGGACAGAAAACCACGAGCAGTACTTC. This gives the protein CASKLHGTENHEQYF.